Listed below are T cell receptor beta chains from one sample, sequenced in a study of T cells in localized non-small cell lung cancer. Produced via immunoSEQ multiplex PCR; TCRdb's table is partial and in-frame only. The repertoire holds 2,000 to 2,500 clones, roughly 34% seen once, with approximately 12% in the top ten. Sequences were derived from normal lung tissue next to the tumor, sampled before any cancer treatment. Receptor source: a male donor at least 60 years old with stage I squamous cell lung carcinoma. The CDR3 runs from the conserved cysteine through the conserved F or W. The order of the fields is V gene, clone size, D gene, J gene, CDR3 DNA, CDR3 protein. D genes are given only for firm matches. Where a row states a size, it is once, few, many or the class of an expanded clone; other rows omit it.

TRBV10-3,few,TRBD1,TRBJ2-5,TGTGCCATCAGTGAGAGAGCAGGGGGCTCTCAAGAGACCCAGTACTTC,CAISERAGGSQETQYF
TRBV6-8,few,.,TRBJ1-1,TGTGCCAGCAGTACGGGGAACCCGCGCTTTCGGGCTTTCTTT,CASSTGNPRFRAFF
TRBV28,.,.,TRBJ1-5,TGTGCCAGCAGTTCTATCCGACAGGCTAGGCAGCCCCAGCATTTT,CASSSIRQARQPQHF
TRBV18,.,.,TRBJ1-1,TGTGCCAGCTCACCACAGTCAGGGCTCACTGAAGCTTTCTTT,CASSPQSGLTEAFF
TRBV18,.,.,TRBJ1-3,TGTGCCAGCTCACCACAGTCGTGGACAGAAGGAAACACCATATATTTT,CASSPQSWTEGNTIYF
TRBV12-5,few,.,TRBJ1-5,TGTGCTAGTGCCGTGGACATGTCCAGTCAGCCCCAGCATTTT,CASAVDMSSQPQHF
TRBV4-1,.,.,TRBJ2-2,TGCGCCAGCAGCCAGGCCCTGGAGACAGAAACCGGGGAGCTGTTTTTT,CASSQALETETGELFF
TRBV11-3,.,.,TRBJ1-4,TGTGCCAGCAGCTTAGGGGAGGGGCAGGGGTCAACTAATGAAAAACTGTTTTTT,CASSLGEGQGSTNEKLFF
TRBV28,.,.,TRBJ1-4,TGTGCCAGCAGTTCCCCCGACCGGGAGATTAATGAAAAACTGTTTTTT,CASSSPDREINEKLFF
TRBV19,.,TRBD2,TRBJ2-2,TGTGCCAGTAGGGTGGGACTAGCGGGAGGGCTGAACACCGGGGAGCTGTTTTTT,CASRVGLAGGLNTGELFF
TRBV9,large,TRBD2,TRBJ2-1,TGTGCCAGCAGCGGAACTAGCGCCCACTACAATGAGCAGTTCTTC,CASSGTSAHYNEQFF
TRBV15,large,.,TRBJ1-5,TGTGCCACCAGCAGTTCACAGAGCAATCAGCCCCAGCATTTT,CATSSSQSNQPQHF
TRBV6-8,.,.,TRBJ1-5,TGTGCCAGCAGGGACAGCAATCAGCCCCAGCATTTT,CASRDSNQPQHF
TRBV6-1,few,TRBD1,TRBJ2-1,TGTGCCAGCAGTGAAGACAGGGGGCAATACAATGAGCAGTTCTTC,CASSEDRGQYNEQFF
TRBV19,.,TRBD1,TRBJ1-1,TGTGCCAGTAGTACATTCGGGACAGGGGCTGAAGCTTTCTTT,CASSTFGTGAEAFF
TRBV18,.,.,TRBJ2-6,TGTGCCAGCTCACCACAGTCTGGGGCCAACGTCCTGACTTTC,CASSPQSGANVLTF
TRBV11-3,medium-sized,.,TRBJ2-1,TGTGCCAGCAGCTTAGACCCTCCCCCTCGGGATGAGCAGTTCTTC,CASSLDPPPRDEQFF
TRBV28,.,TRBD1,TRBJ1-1,TGTGCCAGCAGGGACAGGGTTTTGAACACTGAAGCTTTCTTT,CASRDRVLNTEAFF
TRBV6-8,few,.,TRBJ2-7,TGTGCCAGCAGTTACGGTCCGGGTTCCTACGAGCAGTACTTC,CASSYGPGSYEQYF
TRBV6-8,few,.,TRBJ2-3,TGTGCCAGCAGGGAGAGGGGTCAGGGGACAGATACGCAGTATTTT,CASRERGQGTDTQYF
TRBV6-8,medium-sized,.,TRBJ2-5,TGTGCCAGCAGCCCGCACGGGACGGGGGAGACCCAGTACTTC,CASSPHGTGETQYF
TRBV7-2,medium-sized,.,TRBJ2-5,TGTGCCAGCAGCCAAAGGGGTCAAGAGACCCAGTACTTC,CASSQRGQETQYF
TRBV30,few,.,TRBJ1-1,TGTGCCTGGAGTGTAATGGGGACTGAAGCTTTCTTT,CAWSVMGTEAFF
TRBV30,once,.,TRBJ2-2,TGTGCCTGGATACGGGGAGAAGTCGACACCGGGGAGCTGTTTTTT,CAWIRGEVDTGELFF
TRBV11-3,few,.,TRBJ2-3,TGTGCCAGCAGCCCCCGGTCCAGGTGGTCAGATACGCAGTATTTT,CASSPRSRWSDTQYF
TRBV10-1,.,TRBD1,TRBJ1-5,TGCGCCAGCAGCAGGGGGCACAATCAGCCCCAGCATTTT,CASSRGHNQPQHF
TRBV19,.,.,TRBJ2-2,TGTGCCAGTAGTATAGGGGGACGGGGCACCGGGGAGCTGTTTTTT,CASSIGGRGTGELFF
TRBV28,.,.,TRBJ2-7,TGTGCCAGCAGTTTGGGCGGCTCTCCTCCCTACGAGCAGTACTTC,CASSLGGSPPYEQYF
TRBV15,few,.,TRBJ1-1,TGTGCCACCAGCAGAGTGGTGGCGAACACTGAAGCTTTCTTT,CATSRVVANTEAFF
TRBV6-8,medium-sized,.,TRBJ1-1,TGTGCCAGCAGTTATTACCCCCCCAGGCGAACCTCGAACACTGAAGCTTTCTTT,CASSYYPPRRTSNTEAFF
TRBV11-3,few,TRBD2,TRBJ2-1,TGTGCCAGCAGCTTAGTGTCTCCCCTAGCGGGAGGGTCAGGTGAGCAGTTCTTC,CASSLVSPLAGGSGEQFF
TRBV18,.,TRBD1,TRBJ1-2,TGTGCCAGCTCACCAGCCGGGACAGGGGATGGCTACACCTTC,CASSPAGTGDGYTF
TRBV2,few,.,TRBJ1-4,TGTGCCAGCAGGACAGGCAATGAAAAACTGTTTTTT,CASRTGNEKLFF
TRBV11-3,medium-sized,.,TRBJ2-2,TGTGCCAGCAGCTTGAGGTTCCGGCAAACCACCGGGGAGCTGTTTTTT,CASSLRFRQTTGELFF
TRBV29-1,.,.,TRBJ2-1,TGCAGCGTTGAAGATTCGGAGAGGACTTCCTACAATGAGCAGTTCTTC,CSVEDSERTSYNEQFF
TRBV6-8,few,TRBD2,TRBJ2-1,TGTGCCAGCACAGGGAGGGATTACAATGAGCAGTTCTTC,CASTGRDYNEQFF
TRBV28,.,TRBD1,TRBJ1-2,TGTGCCAGCAGGTCGGGACAGGGGGAGCGCTTCCTATATGGCTACACCTTC,CASRSGQGERFLYGYTF
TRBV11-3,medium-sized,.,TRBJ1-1,TGTGCCAGCAGGGAGTTTGGGGGTGGAAACACTGAAGCTTTCTTT,CASREFGGGNTEAFF
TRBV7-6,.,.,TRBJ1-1,TGTGCCAGCAGCTTCGCACAGGGAAACACTGAAGCTTTCTTT,CASSFAQGNTEAFF
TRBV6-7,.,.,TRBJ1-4,TGTGCCAGCACCCTAGGGGCCGAAGTGTTTTTT,CASTLGAEVFF
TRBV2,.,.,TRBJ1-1,TGTGCCAGCAGAGTACGGGGGGGGATGAACACTGAAGCTTTCTTT,CASRVRGGMNTEAFF
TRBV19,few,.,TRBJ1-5,TGTGCCAGTAGTGCTAAAGGGGGGGGCAATCAGCCCCAGCATTTT,CASSAKGGGNQPQHF
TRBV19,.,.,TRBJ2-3,TGTGCCAGTCGCCGTCTAGCGGCAGGGGGGCCAGATACGCAGTATTTT,CASRRLAAGGPDTQYF
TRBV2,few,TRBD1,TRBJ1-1,TGTGCCAGCAGGGGACAGCCGTTTAACACTGAAGCTTTCTTT,CASRGQPFNTEAFF
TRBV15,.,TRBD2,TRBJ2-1,TGTGCCACCAGCTCCTACCCTCCGGGACTAGCGCGTAATGAGCAGTTCTTC,CATSSYPPGLARNEQFF
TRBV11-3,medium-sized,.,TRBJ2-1,TGTGCCAGCAGCTGGGCGGACTCCGCGGGAAATGAGCAGTTCTTC,CASSWADSAGNEQFF
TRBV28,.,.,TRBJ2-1,TGTGCCAGCAGCAGTGTGGACCCAGGTAGTTGGGATGAGCAGTTCTTC,CASSSVDPGSWDEQFF
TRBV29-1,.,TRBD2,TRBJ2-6,TGCAGCGTGTCGACTAGCGCCGGCTCTGGGGCCAACGTCCTGACTTTC,CSVSTSAGSGANVLTF